These T cell receptor beta chains were read from a single sample in a study of beta chain features in type 1 diabetes. Data came from immunoSEQ multiplex PCR; TCRdb stores just in-frame clones and leaves some out. The top ten clones hold approximately 0.087% of a sample with 620,000 or so clones, 15% of them seen once. What was sequenced was naive CD4+ T cells from blood. Source of these receptors: a man aged 18 to 29 in good health. The CDR3 runs from the conserved cysteine through the conserved F or W. Each record gives: CDR3 protein, CDR3 DNA, clone size, J gene, D gene, V gene. D genes are given only for firm matches. Rows may omit the clone size; those that give it use once, few, many or a size class.

CDR3 protein: CASSIWSSNQPQHF
CDR3 DNA: TGTGCCAGTAGTATCTGGAGTAGCAATCAGCCCCAGCATTTT
clone size: NA
J gene: TRBJ1-5
D gene: NA
V gene: TRBV19

CDR3 protein: CYSGVKDEQFF
CDR3 DNA: TGTTATAGCGGCGTGAAGGATGAGCAGTTCTTC
clone size: few
J gene: TRBJ2-1
D gene: NA
V gene: TRBV21-1

CDR3 protein: CASSPYFRGPSGANVLTF
CDR3 DNA: TGTGCCAGCAGTCCCTACTTCAGGGGGCCCTCTGGGGCCAACGTCCTGACTTTC
clone size: few
J gene: TRBJ2-6
D gene: TRBD1
V gene: TRBV28

CDR3 protein: CASSLGQLSYNEQFF
CDR3 DNA: TGTGCCAGCAGCTTGGGCCAACTCTCCTACAATGAGCAGTTCTTC
clone size: once
J gene: TRBJ2-1
D gene: NA
V gene: TRBV5-6

CDR3 protein: CASRTGTGLTDTQYF
CDR3 DNA: TGTGCCAGTAGAACCGGGACAGGGCTCACAGATACGCAGTATTTT
clone size: NA
J gene: TRBJ2-3
D gene: TRBD1
V gene: TRBV19

CDR3 protein: CASSLAGTGVTDTQYF
CDR3 DNA: TGTGCCAGCAGCTTAGCAGGGACAGGGGTCACAGATACGCAGTATTTT
clone size: NA
J gene: TRBJ2-3
D gene: TRBD1
V gene: TRBV7-9

CDR3 protein: CASSRGDRGIYEQYF
CDR3 DNA: TGTGCCAGCAGCCGAGGGGACAGGGGGATCTACGAGCAGTACTTC
clone size: few
J gene: TRBJ2-7
D gene: TRBD1
V gene: TRBV5-4

CDR3 protein: CAISASGHNTGELFF
CDR3 DNA: TGTGCCATCAGTGCCTCCGGACATAACACCGGGGAGCTGTTTTTT
clone size: few
J gene: TRBJ2-2
D gene: NA
V gene: TRBV10-3

CDR3 protein: CAGGGTAWVYGYTF
CDR3 DNA: TGTGCCGGGGGCGGGACAGCCTGGGTCTATGGCTACACCTTC
clone size: few
J gene: TRBJ1-2
D gene: TRBD1
V gene: TRBV6-1

CDR3 protein: CASSPVGKYHSSYNEQFF
CDR3 DNA: TGTGCCAGCAGCCCCGTCGGGAAATACCACAGCTCCTACAATGAGCAGTTCTTC
clone size: NA
J gene: TRBJ2-1
D gene: NA
V gene: TRBV7-3

CDR3 protein: CASRGVAGPYEQYF
CDR3 DNA: TGTGCCAGCAGGGGCGTTGCGGGTCCTTACGAGCAGTACTTC
clone size: NA
J gene: TRBJ2-7
D gene: NA
V gene: TRBV6-5

CDR3 protein: CASRTSGGYVEQFF
CDR3 DNA: TGTGCCAGCAGGACTAGCGGGGGGTACGTTGAGCAGTTCTTC
clone size: few
J gene: TRBJ2-1
D gene: TRBD2
V gene: TRBV28

CDR3 protein: CASSRASGAYNEQFF
CDR3 DNA: TGTGCCAGCAGCCGAGCTAGCGGAGCCTACAATGAGCAGTTCTTC
clone size: NA
J gene: TRBJ2-1
D gene: TRBD2
V gene: TRBV9

CDR3 protein: CASSFTTGSGEQFF
CDR3 DNA: TGTGCCAGCAGCTTTACGACGGGCTCGGGGGAGCAGTTCTTC
clone size: few
J gene: TRBJ2-1
D gene: NA
V gene: TRBV7-2

CDR3 protein: CASSRSTSGRAGTDTQYF
CDR3 DNA: TGCGCCAGCAGCCGATCCACTAGCGGGAGGGCCGGCACAGATACGCAGTATTTT
clone size: few
J gene: TRBJ2-3
D gene: TRBD2
V gene: TRBV4-3

CDR3 protein: CASSFNWGANTEAFF
CDR3 DNA: TGTGCCAGCAGTTTCAACTGGGGCGCTAACACTGAAGCTTTCTTT
clone size: NA
J gene: TRBJ1-1
D gene: NA
V gene: TRBV28

CDR3 protein: CASSERGGQSMNTEAFF
CDR3 DNA: TGTGCCAGCAGTGAAAGGGGAGGACAGAGTATGAACACTGAAGCTTTCTTT
clone size: few
J gene: TRBJ1-1
D gene: NA
V gene: TRBV25-1